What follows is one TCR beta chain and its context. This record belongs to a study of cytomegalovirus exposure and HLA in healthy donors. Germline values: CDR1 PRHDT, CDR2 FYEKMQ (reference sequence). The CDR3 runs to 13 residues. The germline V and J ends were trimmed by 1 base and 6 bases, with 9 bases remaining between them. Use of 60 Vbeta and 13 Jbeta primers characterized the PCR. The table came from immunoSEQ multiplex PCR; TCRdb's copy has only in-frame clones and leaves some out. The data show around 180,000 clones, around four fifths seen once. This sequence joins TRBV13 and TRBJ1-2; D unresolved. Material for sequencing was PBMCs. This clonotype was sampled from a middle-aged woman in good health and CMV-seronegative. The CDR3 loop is CASSLVEGDGYTF. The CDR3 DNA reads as TGTGCCAGCAGCTTAGTAGAGGGAGATGGCTACACCTTC.